This T cell receptor (beta chain) was sequenced for a study of OX40 agonist ivuxolimab in advanced cancers. General notes on the study: Ivuxolimab, which targeted the costimulatory receptor OX40 (CD134), was an agonistic, fully human IgG2 monoclonal antibody. Of the roughly 52 patients in dose escalation, 19 had hepatocellular carcinoma, about 15 had melanoma, 9 had renal cell carcinoma and 9 had head and neck cancer. The paper covers the monotherapy dose-escalation part of the phase I ivuxolimab trial, which included N ≈ 50 patients. Partial responses were achieved by three dose-escalation patients, of whom one had hepatocellular carcinoma and two had cutaneous melanoma. Intravenous ivuxolimab was administered to patients every 2 weeks at six dose levels: 0.01, 0.1, 0.3, 1.5, 3 and 10 mg/kg. Peripheral TCRbeta sequencing aimed to test whether ivuxolimab altered TCR sequence diversity and caused clonal T-cell expansion. Prior anti-PD-1, anti-PD-L1 or anti-CTLA-4 therapy was permitted, and roughly two fifths of dose-escalation patients had received checkpoint inhibitors. In the dose-escalation cohort, roughly four fifths of patients were male, and the mean age was approximately 55 years, with a range of about 23 to 85.

Broad study findings and their caveats: After ivuxolimab, expanded clones were on average more numerous among CD8+ T cells than among CD4+ T cells. At doses of 0.1 to 3.0 mg/kg, clonal expansion of both CD4+ and CD8+ blood T cells was observed from baseline to week 6. Partial responders in the 0.1-3.0 mg/kg groups had among the lowest normalized peripheral clonal expansion, especially among CD8+ T cells. The antigen specificity of the peripheral T cells that underwent clonal expansion was not determined. Low levels of normalized T-cell clonal expansion were also seen in some nonresponding patients.

On this clone: Its cognate antigen has yet to be identified. Nothing much larger sits one base from this clone, and base qualities are not available.

To sequence the TCRbeta CDR3 region, genomic DNA was isolated from the sorted cells. The immunoSEQ Assay was used to sequence the TCRbeta CDR3 regions. TCRdb took over this immuneACCESS table, retaining in-frame rearrangements with V and J assigned. Such tables are incomplete; in checked studies, under half of the missing clones stem from an unresolved V gene, and the remainder is unexplained. The sample table holds roughly 64,000 clones, of which roughly four fifths were seen once. The top ten clonotypes cover approximately 5% of the sample. The trial excluded patients who had a history of autoimmune disease or who were on systemic immunosuppression. In every dose cohort, peripheral blood was drawn for TCR sequencing at baseline, cycle 4 day 1, and cycle 7 day 1. Samples came from an open-label, multicenter, first-in-human phase I dose-escalation trial of ivuxolimab. Adults with locally advanced or metastatic melanoma, renal cell, hepatocellular, or head and neck squamous cell carcinoma were enrolled in the trial. Before TCR sequencing, CD4+ and CD8+ T cells were separately sorted from peripheral blood.

From its cysteine to its phenylalanine, the CDR3 spans 17 amino acids. Kept here is only the CDR3 DNA, which spans 51 bases and is read in frame from base 1. Trimming accounts for 0 bases at V and 1 base at J, while the number of junction bases matched to no gene is 7. Reading the germline V gene gives CDR1 SGHRS and CDR2 YFSETQ. This chain joins TRBV5-1 to TRBJ2-7; 10 middle bases align to TRBD2. Source: CD4+ or CD8+ T cells sorted from blood, taken in a trial of the OX40 agonist ivuxolimab. This receptor was obtained from an adult with an advanced solid tumor such as melanoma, head and neck, liver or kidney cancer. The DNA reads TGCGCCAGCAGCTTGGGGCTAGCGGGAGCGGTTTCCTACGAGCAGTACTTC. It is translated as CASSLGLAGAVSYEQYF. The full variable domain, completed from the reference TRBV5-1 and TRBJ2-7 proteins outside the CDR3, reads KAGVTQTPRYLIKTRGQQVTLSCSPISGHRSVSWYQQTPGQGLQFLFEYFSETQRNKGNFPGRFSGRQFSNSRSEMNVSTLELGDSALYLCASSLGLAGAVSYEQYFGPGTRLTVT.